This T cell receptor beta chain was documented in a study of blood T cells in healthy people across ages. With 8 bases removed from V and 7 bases from J, the gap between germline ends came to 15 bases. This CDR3 region has 13 residues. Study-wide points: There was a strong correlation between TCR beta diversity and naive T cell percentage.

The authors ran a second PCR of about 7 to 11 cycles using a sample-barcoded 5' primer and a J-beta primer mix. Per sample, CDR3-containing paired-end reads numbered at least 2.5 million. TCRdb reprocessed the 5' RACE reads via MiXCR and lists one record per CDR3 protein. The table records 600,000 to 900,000 distinct CDR3 sequences, roughly 26% of them present only once. As to this clonotype: The antigen remains undetermined.

The same data also contributed to another study, on T cells of mothers and their children.

The clonotype originates from a boy aged 5-17 years in good health. Sequences were obtained from blood. The J gene is TRBJ1-5, the V gene TRBV12-3 or TRBV12-4; possibly TRBD1 for D (6 bases). As DNA, the CDR3 is TGTGCCAGCCGAGGGGGGGCTAAACAGCCCCAGCATTTT. As protein: CASRGGAKQPQHF.